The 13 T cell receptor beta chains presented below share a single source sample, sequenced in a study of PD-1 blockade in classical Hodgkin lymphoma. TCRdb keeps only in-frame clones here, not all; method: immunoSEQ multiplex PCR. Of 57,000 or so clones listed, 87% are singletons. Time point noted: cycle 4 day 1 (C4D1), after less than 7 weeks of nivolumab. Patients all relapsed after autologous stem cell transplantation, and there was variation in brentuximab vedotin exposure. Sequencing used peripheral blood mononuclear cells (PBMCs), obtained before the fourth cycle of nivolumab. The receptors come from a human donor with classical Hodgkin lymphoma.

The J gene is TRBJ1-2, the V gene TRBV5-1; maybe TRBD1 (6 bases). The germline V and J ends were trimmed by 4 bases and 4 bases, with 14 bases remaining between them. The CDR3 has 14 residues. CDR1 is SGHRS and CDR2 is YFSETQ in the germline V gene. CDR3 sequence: CASSPKRGGYGYTF. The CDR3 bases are TGCGCCAGCAGCCCCAAGAGGGGGGGCTATGGCTACACCTTC.

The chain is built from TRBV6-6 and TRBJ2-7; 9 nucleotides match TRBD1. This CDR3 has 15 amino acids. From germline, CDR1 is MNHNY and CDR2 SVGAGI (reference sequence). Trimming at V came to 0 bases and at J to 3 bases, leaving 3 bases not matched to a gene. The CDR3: CASSYSGTGIYEQYF. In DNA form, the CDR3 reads TGTGCCAGCAGTTACTCGGGGACAGGGATCTACGAGCAGTACTTC.

The CDR3 region is CASSATPGRRTAGELFF. The CDR3 DNA is TGCGCCAGCAGTGCGACTCCGGGACGCCGAACAGCCGGGGAGCTGTTTTTT. The V gene is TRBV10-1, the J gene TRBJ2-2, with D possibly being TRBD1 or TRBD2 (5 bases each). The CDR3 runs 17 residues. CDR1 and CDR2 from the germline V gene are WNHNN and SYGVQD (reference sequence). V lost 4 bases and J lost 6, with 21 bases in between.

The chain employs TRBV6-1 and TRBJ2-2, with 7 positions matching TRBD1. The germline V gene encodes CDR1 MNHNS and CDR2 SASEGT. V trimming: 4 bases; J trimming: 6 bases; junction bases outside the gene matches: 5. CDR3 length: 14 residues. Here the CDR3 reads CASSAKTGAGELFF. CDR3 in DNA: TGTGCCAGCAGTGCGAAAACAGGGGCCGGGGAGCTGTTTTTT.

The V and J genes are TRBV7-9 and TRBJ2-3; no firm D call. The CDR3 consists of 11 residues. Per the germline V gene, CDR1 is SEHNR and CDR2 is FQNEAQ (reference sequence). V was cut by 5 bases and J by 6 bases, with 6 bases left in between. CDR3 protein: CASSITDTQYF. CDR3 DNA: TGTGCCAGCAGCATAACGGATACGCAGTATTTT.

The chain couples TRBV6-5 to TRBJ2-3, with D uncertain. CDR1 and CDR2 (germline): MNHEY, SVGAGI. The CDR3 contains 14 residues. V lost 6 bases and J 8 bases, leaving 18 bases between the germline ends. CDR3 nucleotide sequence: TGTGCCAGCAGCCCCCCGGGCTCAATATTTACGCAGTATTTT. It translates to CASSPPGSIFTQYF.

CDR3 coding DNA: TGTGCCAGCAGAAGTCCCAGCTACGAGCAGTACTTC. Translated, it gives CASRSPSYEQYF. V usage is TRBV28 and J usage is TRBJ2-7, with unresolved D. The CDR3 totals 12 residues. CDR1 is MDHEN, CDR2 SYDVKM, per germline. Trimming took off 6 bases at V and 3 bases at J, with 9 bases between the two ends.

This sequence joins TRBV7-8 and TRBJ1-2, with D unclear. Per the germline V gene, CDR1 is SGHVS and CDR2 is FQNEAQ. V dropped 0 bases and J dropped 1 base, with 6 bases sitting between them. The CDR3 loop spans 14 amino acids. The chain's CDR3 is CASSLAQINYGYTF. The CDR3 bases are TGTGCCAGCAGCTTAGCACAAATTAACTATGGCTACACCTTC.

CDR3 coding DNA: TGTGCCAGCAGCTTTTGGGGAACCGATTACAATGAGCAGTTCTTC. It encodes CASSFWGTDYNEQFF. This chain links TRBV7-9 with TRBJ2-1; D gene unclear. The CDR3 consists of 15 residues. Germline lookup yields CDR1 SEHNR and CDR2 FQNEAQ (reference sequence). V lost 3 bases and J lost 4, with 13 bases in between.

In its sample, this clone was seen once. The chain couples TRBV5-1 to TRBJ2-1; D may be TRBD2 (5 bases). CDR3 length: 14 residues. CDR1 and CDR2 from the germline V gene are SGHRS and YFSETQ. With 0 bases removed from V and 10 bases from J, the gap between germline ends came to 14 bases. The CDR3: CASSLGMDSAEQFF. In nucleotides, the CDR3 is TGCGCCAGCAGCTTGGGGATGGACTCCGCGGAGCAGTTCTTC.

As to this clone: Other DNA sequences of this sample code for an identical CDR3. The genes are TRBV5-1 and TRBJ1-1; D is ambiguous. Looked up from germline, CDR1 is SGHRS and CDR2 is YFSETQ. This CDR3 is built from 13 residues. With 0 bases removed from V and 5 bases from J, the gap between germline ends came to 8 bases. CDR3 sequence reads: CASSLVGDTEAFF. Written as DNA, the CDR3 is TGCGCCAGCAGCTTGGTTGGGGATACTGAAGCTTTCTTT.

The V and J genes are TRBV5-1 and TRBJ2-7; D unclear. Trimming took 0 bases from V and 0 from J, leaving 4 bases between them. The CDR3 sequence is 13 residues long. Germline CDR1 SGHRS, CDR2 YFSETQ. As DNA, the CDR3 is TGCGCCAGCAGCTTGGTGAGCTCCTACGAGCAGTACTTC. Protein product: CASSLVSSYEQYF.

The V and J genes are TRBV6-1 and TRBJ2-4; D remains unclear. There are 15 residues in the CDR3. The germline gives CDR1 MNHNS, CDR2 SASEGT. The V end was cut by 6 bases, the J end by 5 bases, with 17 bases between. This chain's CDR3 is CASSYSPAQQNIQYF. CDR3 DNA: TGTGCCAGCAGCTATTCACCCGCCCAGCAAAACATTCAGTACTTC.